The 3 T cell receptor beta chains given below trace back to one sample, sequenced in a study of CD8+ T cells in alopecia areata. Stated treatment: oral pan-JAK inhibitor, 5-10 mg twice daily. It was cDNA, reverse transcribed from extracted RNA, that served as the sequencing template. TCRdb's table, derived via immunoSEQ multiplex PCR, lists solely in-frame clones and lacks some. The sample includes hundreds of thousands of clones, roughly 60% of them seen just once. The sequenced sample was CD4+ T cells sorted from blood, obtained between weeks 51 and 52, from a patient treated with tofacitinib. These receptors originate from a human donor with alopecia areata.

The chain uses TRBV5-4 and TRBJ2-5; no firm D call. Between the trimmed V and J ends, which lost 1 base and 5 bases, there was a span of 3 bases. Germline V gene data show CDR1 as SGHNT and CDR2 as YYREEE (reference sequence). The CDR3 length is 11 residues. The CDR3 DNA reads as TGTGCCAGCAGCTTGAGGGAGACCCAGTACTTC. Its protein product is CASSLRETQYF.

V usage is TRBV5-1 and J usage is TRBJ1-1, with a weak D call TRBD1 (5 bases). The germline gives CDR1 SGHRS, CDR2 YFSETQ. Trimming left V 0 bases short and J 0 bases short, with 12 bases between. CDR3 size: 16 residues. CDR3 amino acids: CASSLDSGRMNTEAFF. In DNA form, the CDR3 reads TGCGCCAGCAGCTTGGACTCGGGACGGATGAACACTGAAGCTTTCTTT.

This chain connects TRBV11-2 to TRBJ2-3, with 7 bases matching TRBD2. From germline, CDR1 is SGHAT and CDR2 FQNNGV. This CDR3 has 15 residues. The V segment lost 0 bases and the J segment 2 bases; nucleotides outside the gene matches: 2. The CDR3 reads CASSLEGTNTDTQYF. As DNA, the CDR3 is TGTGCCAGCAGCTTAGAGGGGACTAACACAGATACGCAGTATTTT.